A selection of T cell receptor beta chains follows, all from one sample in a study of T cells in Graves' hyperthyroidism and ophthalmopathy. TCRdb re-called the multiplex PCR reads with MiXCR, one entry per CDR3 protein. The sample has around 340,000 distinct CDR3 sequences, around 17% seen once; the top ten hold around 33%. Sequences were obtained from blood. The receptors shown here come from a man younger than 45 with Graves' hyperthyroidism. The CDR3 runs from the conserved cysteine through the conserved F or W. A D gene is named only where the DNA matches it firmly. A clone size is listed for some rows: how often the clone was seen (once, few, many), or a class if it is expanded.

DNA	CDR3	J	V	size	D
TGTGCCAGCGACCGGGACAGGGGTGTCGAGACCCAGTACTTC	CASDRDRGVETQYF	TRBJ2-5	TRBV2	many	TRBD1
TGTAGTGGCGGCCCGAGCACAGATACGCAGTATTTT	CSGGPSTDTQYF	TRBJ2-3	TRBV20-1	few	.
TGTGCCAGCAGCGGCGCGGGAGTTGCAGATACGCAGTATTTT	CASSGAGVADTQYF	TRBJ2-3	TRBV9	few	TRBD2
TGCGCCAGCAGCCCGGACAGTAGGGAGAACGAGCAGTACTTC	CASSPDSRENEQYF	TRBJ2-7	TRBV5-1	many	.
TGCAGTGCGAATCCTAGCGGGAGTGAGTTAAACGAGCAGTACTTC	CSANPSGSELNEQYF	TRBJ2-7	TRBV20-1	.	TRBD2
TGTGCCAGCAGCTTAGGTCCTAGCGGAAACTACGAGCAGTACTTC	CASSLGPSGNYEQYF	TRBJ2-7	TRBV11-2	many	TRBD2
TGTGCCAGCAGCTTGTCTGGAGCGGGATATACGCAGTATTTT	CASSLSGAGYTQYF	TRBJ2-3	TRBV5-8	many	TRBD2
TGCAGTGCGCGGGACAGGGAAAAGGTACCCCTCCACTTT	CSARDREKVPLHF	TRBJ1-6	TRBV20-1	.	TRBD1
TGTGCCAGCAGTGGGGGGGGAGGGCAAGATACGCAGTATTTT	CASSGGGGQDTQYF	TRBJ2-3	TRBV6-2/TRBV6-3	.	TRBD2
TGTGCCAGCAGTCTGACTAGCGGGAGGGAGGGGTTCTTC	CASSLTSGREGFF	TRBJ2-1	TRBV28	few	TRBD2
TGTGCCAGCAGTTTAGCCGCCGGGGATACCCAGAACACTGAAGCTTTCTTT	CASSLAAGDTQNTEAFF	TRBJ1-1	TRBV12-3/TRBV12-4	many	.
TGTGCCAGCAGCTTCGACAGGGGCACCCCTAACTATGGCTACACCTTC	CASSFDRGTPNYGYTF	TRBJ1-2	TRBV5-4	few	TRBD1
TGCGCCAGCAGCCCCACAGGGGCCACCGGGGAGCTGTTTTTT	CASSPTGATGELFF	TRBJ2-2	TRBV5-1	many	TRBD1
TGCAGCCTGGGACTGGACAATGAGCAGTTCTTC	CSLGLDNEQFF	TRBJ2-1	TRBV20-1	.	.
TGTGCCAGCAGCGTTTTTTCACTAGCGGAATACTACGAGCAGTACTTC	CASSVFSLAEYYEQYF	TRBJ2-7	TRBV9	.	TRBD2
TGCAGCGTGACTATCCGGGGCTCCTACGAGCAGTACTTC	CSVTIRGSYEQYF	TRBJ2-7	TRBV29-1	many	.
TGTGCCAACAGCTTAGGATACAGGGACGGATTCGAGGGTCAGCCCCAGCATTTT	CANSLGYRDGFEGQPQHF	TRBJ1-5	TRBV7-2	.	.
TGTGCCAGCAGATTAAATAGACATTCTAGCACAGATACGCAGTATTTT	CASRLNRHSSTDTQYF	TRBJ2-3	TRBV27	many	.
TGTGCCAGCAGCACCCCTCGGGCGGGGGTAGGAGAGACCCAGTACTTC	CASSTPRAGVGETQYF	TRBJ2-5	TRBV5-4	.	TRBD2
TGTGCCATAAAAGGGACCTACACTGAAGCTTTCTTT	CAIKGTYTEAFF	TRBJ1-1	TRBV28	many	.
TGTGCCAGCAGCCTAAACAGGGATACCCAAAACATTCAGTACTTC	CASSLNRDTQNIQYF	TRBJ2-4	TRBV27	.	.
TGTGCCAGTAGCAAGGGACTAGCAACCGGATATGAGCAGTTCTTC	CASSKGLATGYEQFF	TRBJ2-1	TRBV19	.	TRBD2
TGCAGTGCTAGTCAGTTCCAGGGGCAGGGGGAGACCCAGTACTTC	CSASQFQGQGETQYF	TRBJ2-5	TRBV20-1	many	.
TGTGCCAGTAGTATTTCTGACTCCTACAATGAGCAGTTCTTC	CASSISDSYNEQFF	TRBJ2-1	TRBV19	few	.
TGCAGTGCCGTGCGGGAGGCCGAGTACAATGAGCAGTTCTTC	CSAVREAEYNEQFF	TRBJ2-1	TRBV20-1	few	TRBD2
TGTGCCACCAGTGATTCCGGGAGGGCAAATGAGCAGTTCTTC	CATSDSGRANEQFF	TRBJ2-1	TRBV24-1	.	TRBD2
TGTGCCTGCGGGACTAGCGGGAGATTGGGTCACACAGATACGCAGTATTTT	CACGTSGRLGHTDTQYF	TRBJ2-3	TRBV30	.	TRBD2
TGTGCCACCCGCCTCCTCGGGGGGCTGAACACCGGGGAGCTGTTTTTT	CATRLLGGLNTGELFF	TRBJ2-2	TRBV6-1	.	.
TGTGCCAGTAGTATGTCTAGCGGTGCCTACGAGCAGTACTTC	CASSMSSGAYEQYF	TRBJ2-7	TRBV19	few	TRBD2
TGTGCCAGCAGTCCCGTGTCCCGGGAGACCCAGTACTTC	CASSPVSRETQYF	TRBJ2-5	TRBV28	.	.
TGTGCCAGCAGCTTGGGCCCTACCGAGGGCGAGCAGTACTTC	CASSLGPTEGEQYF	TRBJ2-7	TRBV5-6	many	.
TGTGCCAGCAGCTATCAGGGGTACACTGAAGCTTTCTTT	CASSYQGYTEAFF	TRBJ1-1	TRBV11-2	.	.
TGCAGCGCGGTATACTTCTACGAGCAGTACTTC	CSAVYFYEQYF	TRBJ2-7	TRBV29-1	few	.
TGTGCCATCAGTGAGGCGCAGGGGGCGCGAGAAAAACTGTTTTTT	CAISEAQGAREKLFF	TRBJ1-4	TRBV10-3	few	TRBD1
TGTGCCAGCAGTGAAGCGAGGGGGACCGGGGAGCTGTTTTTT	CASSEARGTGELFF	TRBJ2-2	TRBV6-1	many	.
TGTGCCACCAGGGGGAGGAACACCGGGGAGCCGTTTTTT	CATRGRNTGEPFF	TRBJ2-2	TRBV24-1	.	.
TGTGCCAGTAGTATAACCCCCAGAACTGGGGCCAACGTCCTGACTTTC	CASSITPRTGANVLTF	TRBJ2-6	TRBV19	.	.
TGCAGCGTTGAAAACAGGGCAAGGAACACTGAAGCTTTCTTT	CSVENRARNTEAFF	TRBJ1-1	TRBV29-1	.	.
TGTGCCAGCAGCTTAGTGACGGTGAGCGGGAGTGGCTCGGAGACCCAGTACTTC	CASSLVTVSGSGSETQYF	TRBJ2-5	TRBV11-3	many	TRBD2
TGTGCCAGTTTCCAGGGATCTGGGAACTATGGCTACACCTTC	CASFQGSGNYGYTF	TRBJ1-2	TRBV19	few	.
TGTGCCAGCCGCGATAGCAGGGGGAATCAGCCCCAGCATTTT	CASRDSRGNQPQHF	TRBJ1-5	TRBV28	many	TRBD1
TGTGCCAGCATCCTAGGAAGGGCCGCCTACAATGAGCAGTTCTTC	CASILGRAAYNEQFF	TRBJ2-1	TRBV2	.	.
TGCGCCAGCAGCTTACAGGGGGTTAGCTACGAGCAGTACTTC	CASSLQGVSYEQYF	TRBJ2-7	TRBV5-1	.	TRBD1
TGTGGCAGCAGTGACGAGGACAAGCCCATGAACACTGAAGCTTTCTTT	CGSSDEDKPMNTEAFF	TRBJ1-1	TRBV6-1	.	.
TGTGCCAGTACCCAGGGGCGGGACACTGAAGCTTTCTTT	CASTQGRDTEAFF	TRBJ1-1	TRBV18	many	.
TGTGCCAGCAGCTTAGCCCCCCAGGAGCGTCCAGGCACAGATACGCAGTATTTT	CASSLAPQERPGTDTQYF	TRBJ2-3	TRBV11-2	.	.
TGTGCCAGCAGCCAGCCACAGGGGGCGAACACTGAAGCTTTCTTT	CASSQPQGANTEAFF	TRBJ1-1	TRBV14	.	TRBD1
TGCGCCAGCAGCTTTTACGGGACAGAAAATTCACCCCTCCACTTT	CASSFYGTENSPLHF	TRBJ1-6	TRBV5-1	.	TRBD1
TGTGCCGCCCTAACGATCACGCAGGGGAGTACTGAAGCTTTCTTT	CAALTITQGSTEAFF	TRBJ1-1	TRBV11-2	.	.
TGTGCCAGCAGTCCAAACGGAGGAGCGGGAGGGCGAGATACGCAGTATTTT	CASSPNGGAGGRDTQYF	TRBJ2-3	TRBV27	.	TRBD2
TGCAGTGCCGGGACTAGCGGGAGTGGCACAGATACGCAGTATTTT	CSAGTSGSGTDTQYF	TRBJ2-3	TRBV20-1	many	TRBD2
TGTGCCAGCTCACGCGGGACTAGCGGGAGGGTTCCTTACAATGAGCAGTTCTTC	CASSRGTSGRVPYNEQFF	TRBJ2-1	TRBV18	.	TRBD2
TGTGCCTGGCGGAGCCCCGATCGGGACAGGGGCAGGTATGGCTACACCTTC	CAWRSPDRDRGRYGYTF	TRBJ1-2	TRBV30	many	TRBD1
TGTGCCACCAGTGGGGCACCGGGAGGCTATGGCTACACCTTC	CATSGAPGGYGYTF	TRBJ1-2	TRBV24-1	few	.
TGTGCCAGCAGTGACGATAGCGGAGGGGGCACCGGGGAGCTGTTTTTT	CASSDDSGGGTGELFF	TRBJ2-2	TRBV6-4	.	.
TGTGCCTGGAGTGTAGACAGTACCTACGAGCAGTACTTC	CAWSVDSTYEQYF	TRBJ2-7	TRBV30	many	.
TGCAGTGCTAGAGATAGAGAAGCGGGAGAGACCCAGTACTTC	CSARDREAGETQYF	TRBJ2-5	TRBV20-1	many	.
TGTGCCAGCAATGGGCAGAGCTACGAGCAGTACTTC	CASNGQSYEQYF	TRBJ2-7	TRBV5-6	.	.
TGCAGCGTTACAAACCGGGACAGACTCTATGGCTACACCTTC	CSVTNRDRLYGYTF	TRBJ1-2	TRBV29-1	many	TRBD1